One and the same sample provided the 30 T cell receptor beta chains below, sequenced in a study of blood T cell repertoires in COVID-19. Data came from immunoSEQ multiplex PCR; TCRdb stores just in-frame clones and leaves some out. The repertoire has fewer than 300,000 clones, roughly nine tenths of them found once; the top ten carry over 7.5%. Sequencing was done on a sample of peripheral blood. Source of these receptors: a man aged 35 to 55 who had recovered from COVID-19.

The CDR3 nucleotides read TGCGCCAGCAGCTTGGTTACAGGGAGATCAAATGGCTACACCTTC. Amino acids: CASSLVTGRSNGYTF. The rearrangement uses TRBV5-1 and TRBJ1-2; a possible D gene is TRBD1 (6 bases). Germline V CDR1 and CDR2: SGHRS, YFSETQ. V gave up 0 bases and J gave up 6 bases, with 15 bases separating them. This CDR3 has 15 residues. Full variable domain (remainder filled in from reference TRBV5-1 and TRBJ1-2): KAGVTQTPRYLIKTRGQQVTLSCSPISGHRSVSWYQQTPGQGLQFLFEYFSETQRNKGNFPGRFSGRQFSNSRSEMNVSTLELGDSALYLCASSLVTGRSNGYTFGSGTRLTVV.

The V gene is TRBV10-3, the J gene TRBJ1-5; D gene uncertain. Trimming stripped 3 bases from V and 6 bases from J, with 9 bases between. The germline CDR1 and CDR2 sequences are ENHRY and SYGVKD. This CDR3 contains 13 residues. CDR3 nucleotide sequence: TGTGCCATCAGTGACAGAGCGGGTCAGCCCCAGCATTTT. Its protein is CAISDRAGQPQHF.

V and J are TRBV20-1 and TRBJ1-4; tentatively, D is TRBD1 (5 bases). The germline CDR1 and CDR2 sequences are DFQATT and SNEGSKA (reference sequence). The CDR3 runs to 10 residues. V dropped 7 bases and J dropped 16 bases, with 16 bases sitting between them. CDR3 sequence: CSVRAGQRFF. Written as DNA, the CDR3 is TGCAGTGTCAGGGCCGGCCAGAGGTTTTTT.

The V and J genes are TRBV6-5 and TRBJ1-2; no definite D call. This CDR3 contains 14 residues. V dropped 5 bases and J dropped 6 bases, with 16 bases sitting between them. In germline, CDR1 is MNHEY, CDR2 SVGAGI. The CDR3 DNA reads TGTGCCAGCAGTACCGGTAGAGGGAAGGATGGCTACACCTTC. It encodes CASSTGRGKDGYTF.

The gene calls are TRBV7-3 and TRBJ2-7; TRBD1 matches 8 bases. Per the germline V gene, CDR1 is SGHTA and CDR2 is FQGTGA. The CDR3 extends over 16 amino acids. V shed 0 bases and J 3 bases; nucleotides not matched to a gene: 7. CDR3 DNA sequence: TGTGCCAGCAGCTTAACCGGGCGGACAGGGTTCTACGAGCAGTACTTC. As protein: CASSLTGRTGFYEQYF.

This chain connects TRBV11-3 to TRBJ2-7; 14 bases are a match to TRBD2. This CDR3 spans 15 amino acids. V was pared by 5 bases and J by 5 bases, with 5 bases of the junction left unmatched. From germline, CDR1 is SGHNT and CDR2 YENEEA. The CDR3 region has the DNA TGTGCCAGCAGCGCGGGACTAGCGGGGGTGAACGAGCAGTACTTC. Encoded protein: CASSAGLAGVNEQYF.

This clone was counted between two and nine times. The chain combines TRBV29-1 with TRBJ1-1; D is perhaps TRBD1 (5 bases). The CDR3 runs to 12 residues. V was shortened by 6 bases and J by 3 bases, with 11 bases between the two germline ends. From germline, CDR1 is SQVTM and CDR2 ANQGSEA. The CDR3, as DNA: TGCAGCGTCGGACGGGGGGACACTGAAGCTTTCTTT. This codes for CSVGRGDTEAFF.

This clone was found once. The J gene is TRBJ2-3, the V gene TRBV29-1; 12 bases align to TRBD2. Germline CDR1 and CDR2: SQVTM and ANQGSEA. V dropped 3 bases and J dropped 4; count of bases not matched to a gene: 5. This CDR3 is built from 15 residues. CDR3 DNA: TGCAGCGTTGATAGGGCTAGCGGGAGGGCAGATACGCAGTATTTT. This gives the protein CSVDRASGRADTQYF.

This clone was seen a handful of times. J is TRBJ1-4 and V is TRBV5-4; D call uncertain. Looked up from germline, CDR1 is SGHNT and CDR2 is YYREEE (reference sequence). There are 14 residues in the CDR3. Trimming shortened V by 1 base and J by 0 bases, and 4 bases separated the two germline ends. In DNA form, the CDR3 reads TGTGCCAGCAGCTTGTATGCAACTAATGAAAAACTGTTTTTT. Its protein product is CASSLYATNEKLFF.

This clone was recorded a few times. The chain couples TRBV2 to TRBJ1-1; 9 positions match TRBD1. This CDR3 has 15 amino acids. V was clipped by 6 bases and J by 4 bases; unmatched bases: 9. Germline CDR1 reads SNHLY; CDR2 reads FYNNEI. The CDR3 region has the DNA TGTGCCAGCAGCGTAAACAGGGGGCATCGCACTGAAGCTTTCTTT. It specifies CASSVNRGHRTEAFF.

The V and J genes are TRBV7-9 and TRBJ1-1; the match to TRBD1 covers 7 bases. The germline V gene has CDR1 SEHNR and CDR2 FQNEAQ (reference sequence). The CDR3 is 18 residues long. J was trimmed by 0 bases and V by 1 base; bases with no gene match: 11. CDR3: CASSLGALWDRVNTEAFF. The CDR3 nucleotides are TGTGCCAGCAGCTTAGGAGCCTTATGGGACAGAGTGAACACTGAAGCTTTCTTT.

The chain is built from TRBV11-2 and TRBJ1-5; no reliable D call. Trimming took off 0 bases at V and 7 bases at J, with 13 bases between the two ends. Germline CDR1 is SGHAT and CDR2 is FQNNGV. The CDR3 runs 15 residues. The CDR3 is CASSLDLGPQQPQHF. The CDR3 nucleotides are TGTGCCAGCAGCTTAGATCTAGGCCCCCAACAGCCCCAGCATTTT.

There are a few counts of this clone. This chain connects TRBV15 to TRBJ1-3; the D is unclear. The CDR3 consists of 16 residues. Germline V lookup: CDR1 LNHNV, CDR2 YYDKDF (reference sequence). The V end was cut by 1 base, the J end by 0 bases, with 10 bases between. CDR3 sequence (DNA): TGTGCCACCAGCAGAGCTCGACACAACTCTGGAAACACCATATATTTT. It is translated as CATSRARHNSGNTIYF.

The rearrangement joins TRBV7-2 to TRBJ2-5, with D perhaps matching TRBD2 (6 bases). The CDR3 extends over 13 amino acids. V shed 7 bases and J shed 4 bases, with 13 bases lying between them. Germline V gene data show CDR1 as SGHTA and CDR2 as FQGNSA. CDR3 DNA sequence: TGTGCCAGCACCCTGAGCGGGCCAGAGACCCAGTACTTC. Residues: CASTLSGPETQYF.

DNA of the CDR3: TGTGCCAGCAGGACATGGACGACAGGGGGATCTTCCGAGCAGTACTTC. It translates to CASRTWTTGGSSEQYF. V gene TRBV7-2 combines with J gene TRBJ2-7; 9 nucleotides match TRBD1. This CDR3 region has 16 residues. Germline-derived CDR1 and CDR2 are SGHTA and FQGNSA. V trimming: 6 bases; J trimming: 6 bases; junction bases outside the gene matches: 15. The complete variable domain, with remaining parts taken from reference TRBV7-2 and TRBJ2-7, reads GAGVSQSPSNKVTEKGKDVELRCDPISGHTALYWYRQSLGQGLEFLIYFQGNSAPDKSGLPSDRFSAERTGGSVSTLTIQRTQQEDSAVYLCASRTWTTGGSSEQYFGPGTRLTVT.

The rearrangement links TRBV19 to TRBJ2-7; 8 positions match TRBD2. The CDR3 sequence is 13 residues long. The V gene end was trimmed by 5 bases and the J gene end by 3 bases; junction bases not matched to a gene: 3. The germline CDR1 and CDR2 sequences are LNHDA and SQIVND (reference sequence). The CDR3 coding sequence is TGTGCCAGTAGTCCGGGGGGGCTCTACGAGCAGTACTTC. It yields the protein CASSPGGLYEQYF.

The chain links TRBV6-6 to TRBJ2-7; 11 positions match TRBD2. The CDR3 is made up of 14 amino acids. With V trimmed by 9 bases and J by 3 bases, 7 bases remained unmatched. Germline assignment: CDR1 MNHNY and CDR2 SVGAGI (reference sequence). CDR3 sequence reads: CASCVAGGFYEQYF. The CDR3 DNA follows: TGTGCCAGTTGCGTAGCGGGAGGGTTCTACGAGCAGTACTTC.

The chain combines TRBV12-5 with TRBJ1-1, with 9 bases identical to TRBD1. After removal of 2 bases from V and 6 bases from J, the junction contained 16 bases not matched to a gene. The CDR3 is made up of 18 amino acids. Looked up from germline, CDR1 is LGHNT and CDR2 is FRNRAP. CDR3 bases: TGTGCTAGTGGTTTGCCGAGGATCACAGGGGGCATAGGGGCTGAAGCTTTCTTT. It codes for CASGLPRITGGIGAEAFF.

The rearrangement links TRBV4-3 to TRBJ1-1; D call uncertain. This CDR3 has 13 residues. Germline values: CDR1 LGHNA, CDR2 YSLEER. V was cut by 0 bases and J by 7 bases, with 9 bases left in between. In DNA form, the CDR3 reads TGCGCCAGCAGCCAAGAGGAGGGCGGTGAAGCTTTCTTT. This sequence encodes CASSQEEGGEAFF.

V gene TRBV28 combines with J gene TRBJ1-1, with D unresolved. CDR3 length: 14 amino acids. V lost 2 bases, J lost 5 bases, and 12 bases lay in between. Per germline, CDR1 MDHEN and CDR2 SYDVKM. Here the CDR3 DNA reads TGTGCCAGCAGTTTAATAACAGTCAGAACTGAAGCTTTCTTT. This sequence encodes CASSLITVRTEAFF. Based on the CDR3 plus reference TRBV28 and TRBJ1-1, the full variable domain is DVKVTQSSRYLVKRTGEKVFLECVQDMDHENMFWYRQDPGLGLRLIYFSYDVKMKEKGDIPEGYSVSREKKERFSLILESASTNQTSMYLCASSLITVRTEAFFGQGTRLTVV.

This clone came up many times. Other DNA sequences in the same sample also yield this CDR3. The chain combines TRBV2 with TRBJ2-7; no firm D call. V was cut by 6 bases and J by 2 bases, with 2 bases left in between. The CDR3 contains 10 residues. From germline, CDR1 is SNHLY and CDR2 FYNNEI. CDR3 protein: CASSAYEQYF. CDR3 coding DNA: TGTGCCAGCAGCGCCTACGAGCAGTACTTC.

The rearrangement joins TRBV6-2 or TRBV6-3 to TRBJ2-1; TRBD2 matches at 8 bases. CDR1 and CDR2 (germline): MNHEY, SVGEGT. The CDR3 is 16 residues long. With V trimmed by 2 bases and J by 3 bases, 6 bases remained unmatched. The CDR3: CASSYPTSGRYNEQFF. CDR3 DNA: TGTGCCAGCAGTTACCCAACTAGCGGACGCTACAATGAGCAGTTCTTC.

This clone showed up just once. V and J are TRBV2 and TRBJ2-1; TRBD2 agrees at 11 bases. Germline lookup yields CDR1 SNHLY and CDR2 FYNNEI. The ends lost 8 bases at V and 8 bases at J; junction bases unmatched: 14. The CDR3 is 16 residues long. CDR3 residues: CASQIYTSGGSHEQFF. The CDR3 bases are TGTGCCAGCCAAATCTATACTAGCGGGGGAAGCCATGAGCAGTTCTTC.

This clone was counted only a few times. V gene TRBV3-1 (or the pseudogene TRBV3-2) combines with J gene TRBJ1-2; D possibly corresponds to TRBD1 (6 bases). This CDR3 is 13 amino acids long. V was clipped by 1 base and J by 6 bases, with 9 bases between them. The germline CDR1 and CDR2 sequences are LGHDT and YNNKEL (reference sequence). CDR3 protein: CASSQGTVHGYTF. CDR3 sequence (DNA): TGTGCCAGCAGCCAAGGGACAGTCCATGGCTACACCTTC.

In its sample, this clone was seen once. The chain couples TRBV3-1 (or the pseudogene TRBV3-2) to TRBJ1-2, with D uncertain. Trimming left V 0 bases short and J 2 bases short, with 13 bases between. Germline lookup yields CDR1 LGHDT and CDR2 YNNKEL (reference sequence). The CDR3 covers 16 residues. The CDR3 nucleotides read TGTGCCAGCAGCCAAGATCCTCCCACGGGAAACTATGGCTACACCTTC. This codes for CASSQDPPTGNYGYTF.

This rearrangement joins TRBV7-2 to TRBJ2-7; weak D call: TRBD1 (6 bases). From germline, CDR1 is SGHTA and CDR2 FQGNSA. This CDR3 is 15 amino acids long. Trimming removed 5 bases from V and 2 bases from J, with 16 bases in between. The CDR3 DNA reads TGTGCCAGCAGCAAAAAAGGGGGAAGCGCCTACGAGCAGTACTTC. It translates to CASSKKGGSAYEQYF. Full variable domain (missing parts from reference TRBV7-2 and TRBJ2-7): GAGVSQSPSNKVTEKGKDVELRCDPISGHTALYWYRQSLGQGLEFLIYFQGNSAPDKSGLPSDRFSAERTGGSVSTLTIQRTQQEDSAVYLCASSKKGGSAYEQYFGPGTRLTVT.

This clone has ten or more counts. The CDR3 sequence is CATSPYAGEEQFF. For the CDR3, the DNA is TGTGCCACCAGCCCCTACGCAGGGGAGGAGCAGTTCTTC. The rearrangement links TRBV15 to TRBJ2-1, with D possibly matching TRBD1 (6 bases). CDR3 length equals 13 residues. V dropped 5 bases and J dropped 10 bases, with 15 bases sitting between them. Looked up from germline, CDR1 is LNHNV and CDR2 is YYDKDF (reference sequence).

The J gene is TRBJ2-1, the V gene TRBV14; 7 bases match TRBD2. The CDR3 spans 16 residues. CDR1 and CDR2 from the germline V gene are SGHDN and FVKESK. The V and J ends lost 0 bases and 6 bases, in that order; junction bases with no gene match: 8. CDR3 sequence reads: CASSQDPGEGRNEQFF. CDR3 DNA: TGTGCCAGCAGCCAAGATCCGGGGGAGGGCCGCAATGAGCAGTTCTTC.

This clone is a singleton in its sample. The chain is built from TRBV11-2 and TRBJ2-2, with a weak D call TRBD1 (5 bases). The germline gives CDR1 SGHAT, CDR2 FQNNGV. Between the trimmed V and J ends, which lost 4 bases and 2 bases, there was a span of 11 bases. This CDR3 contains 15 residues. The CDR3 protein is CASSSLGANTGELFF. The CDR3 coding sequence is TGTGCCAGCAGCTCCCTTGGGGCTAACACCGGGGAGCTGTTTTTT.

The J gene is TRBJ2-2, the V gene TRBV3-1 (or the pseudogene TRBV3-2); 10 positions agree with TRBD2. V was clipped by 1 base and J by 0 bases; unmatched bases: 5. Germline values: CDR1 LGHDT, CDR2 YNNKEL (reference sequence). The CDR3 is 18 amino acids. The CDR3 bases are TGTGCCAGCAGCCAAGGGCTAGCGGGAGCCACGAACACCGGGGAGCTGTTTTTT. Protein product: CASSQGLAGATNTGELFF.